This T cell receptor beta chain stems from a study of control samples from healthy donors and cancer patients. The table came from immunoSEQ multiplex PCR; TCRdb's copy has only in-frame clones and leaves some out. The profile shows about 80,000 clones, around 92% of them singletons. This sequence was found in a man in his fifties or sixties in good health. The specimen was blood.

The CDR3 sequence: CASSRTGWRSPLHF. CDR3 DNA sequence: TGTGCCAGCAGCCGGACAGGGTGGAGGTCACCCCTCCACTTT. V gene TRBV6-5 combines with J gene TRBJ1-6; 8 positions agree with TRBD1. Trimming removed 6 bases from V and 10 bases from J; junction bases left unmatched: 8. The CDR3 has 14 amino acids. Germline CDR1 and CDR2: MNHEY and SVGAGI.